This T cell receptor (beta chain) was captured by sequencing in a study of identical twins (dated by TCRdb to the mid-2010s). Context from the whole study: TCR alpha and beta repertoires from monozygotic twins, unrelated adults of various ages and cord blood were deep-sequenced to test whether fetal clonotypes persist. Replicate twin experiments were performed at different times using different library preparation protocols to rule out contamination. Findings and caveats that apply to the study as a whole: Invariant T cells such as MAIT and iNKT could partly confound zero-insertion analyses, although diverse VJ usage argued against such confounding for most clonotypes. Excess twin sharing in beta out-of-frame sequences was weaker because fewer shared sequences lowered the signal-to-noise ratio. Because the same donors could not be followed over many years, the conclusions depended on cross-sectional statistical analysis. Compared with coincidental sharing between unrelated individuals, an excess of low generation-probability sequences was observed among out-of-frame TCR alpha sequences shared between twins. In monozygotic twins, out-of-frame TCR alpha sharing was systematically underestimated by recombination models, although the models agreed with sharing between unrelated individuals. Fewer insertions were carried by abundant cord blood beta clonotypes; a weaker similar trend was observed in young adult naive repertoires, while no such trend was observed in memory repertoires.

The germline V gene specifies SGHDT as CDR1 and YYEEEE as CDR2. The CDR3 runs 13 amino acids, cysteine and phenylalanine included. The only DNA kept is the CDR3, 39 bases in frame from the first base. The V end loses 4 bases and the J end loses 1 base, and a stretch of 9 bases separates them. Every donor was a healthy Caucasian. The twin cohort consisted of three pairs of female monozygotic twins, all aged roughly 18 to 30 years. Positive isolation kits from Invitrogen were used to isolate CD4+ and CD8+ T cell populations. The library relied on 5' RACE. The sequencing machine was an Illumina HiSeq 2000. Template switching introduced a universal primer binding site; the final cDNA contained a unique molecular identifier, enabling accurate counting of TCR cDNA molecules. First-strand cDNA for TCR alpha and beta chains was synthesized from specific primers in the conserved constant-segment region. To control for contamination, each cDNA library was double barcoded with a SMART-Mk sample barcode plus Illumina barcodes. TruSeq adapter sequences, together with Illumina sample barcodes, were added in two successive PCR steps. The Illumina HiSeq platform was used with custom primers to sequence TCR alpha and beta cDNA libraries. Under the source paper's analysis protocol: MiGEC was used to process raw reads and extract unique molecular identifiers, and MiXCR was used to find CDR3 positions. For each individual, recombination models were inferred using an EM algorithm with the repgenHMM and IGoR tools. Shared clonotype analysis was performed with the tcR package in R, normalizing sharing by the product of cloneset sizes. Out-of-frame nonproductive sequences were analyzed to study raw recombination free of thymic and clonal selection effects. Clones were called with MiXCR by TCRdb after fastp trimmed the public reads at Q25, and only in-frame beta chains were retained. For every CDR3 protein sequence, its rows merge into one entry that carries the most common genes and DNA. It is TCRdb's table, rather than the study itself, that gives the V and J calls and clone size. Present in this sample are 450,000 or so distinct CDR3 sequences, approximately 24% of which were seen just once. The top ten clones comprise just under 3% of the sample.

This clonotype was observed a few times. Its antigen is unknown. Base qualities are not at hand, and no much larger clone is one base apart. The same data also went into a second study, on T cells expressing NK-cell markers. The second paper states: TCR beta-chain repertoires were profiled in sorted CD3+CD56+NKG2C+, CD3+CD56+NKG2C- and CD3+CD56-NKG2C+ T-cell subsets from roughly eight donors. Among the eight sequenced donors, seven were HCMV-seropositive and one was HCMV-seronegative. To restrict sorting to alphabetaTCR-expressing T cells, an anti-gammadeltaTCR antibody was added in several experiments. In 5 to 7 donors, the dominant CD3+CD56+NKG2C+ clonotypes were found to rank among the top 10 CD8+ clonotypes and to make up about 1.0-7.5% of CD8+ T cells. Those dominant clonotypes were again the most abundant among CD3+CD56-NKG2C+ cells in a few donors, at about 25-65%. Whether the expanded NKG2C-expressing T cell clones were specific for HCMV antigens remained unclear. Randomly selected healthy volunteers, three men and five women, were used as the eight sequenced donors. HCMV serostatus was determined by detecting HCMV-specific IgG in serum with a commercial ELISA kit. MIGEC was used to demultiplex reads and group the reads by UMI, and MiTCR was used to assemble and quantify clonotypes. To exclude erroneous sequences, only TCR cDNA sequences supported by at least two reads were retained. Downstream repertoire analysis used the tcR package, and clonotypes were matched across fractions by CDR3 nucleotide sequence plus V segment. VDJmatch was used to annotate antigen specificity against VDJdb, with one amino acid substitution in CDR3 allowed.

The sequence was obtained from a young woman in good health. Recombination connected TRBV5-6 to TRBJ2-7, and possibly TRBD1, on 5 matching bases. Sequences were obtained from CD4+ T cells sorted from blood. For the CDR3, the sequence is CASSAGFSYEQYF. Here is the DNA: TGTGCCAGCAGCGCAGGGTTTTCCTACGAGCAGTACTTC.